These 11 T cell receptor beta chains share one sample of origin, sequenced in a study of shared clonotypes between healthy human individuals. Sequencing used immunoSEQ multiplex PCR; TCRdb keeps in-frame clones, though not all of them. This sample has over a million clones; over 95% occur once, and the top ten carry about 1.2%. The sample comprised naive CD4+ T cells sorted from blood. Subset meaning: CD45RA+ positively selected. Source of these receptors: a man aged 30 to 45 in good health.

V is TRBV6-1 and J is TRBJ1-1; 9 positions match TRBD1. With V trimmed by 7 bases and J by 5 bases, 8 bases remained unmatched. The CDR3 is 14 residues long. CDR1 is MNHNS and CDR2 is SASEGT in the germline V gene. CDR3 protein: CASTGTGSGTEAFF. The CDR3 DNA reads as TGTGCCAGCACCGGGACAGGGTCAGGAACTGAAGCTTTCTTT.

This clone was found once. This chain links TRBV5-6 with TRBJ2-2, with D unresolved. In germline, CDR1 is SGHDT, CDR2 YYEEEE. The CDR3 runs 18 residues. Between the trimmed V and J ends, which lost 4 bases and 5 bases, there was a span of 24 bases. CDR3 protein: CASSPNGAMNSATGELFF. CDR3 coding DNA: TGTGCCAGCAGCCCAAACGGAGCTATGAACAGTGCAACCGGGGAGCTGTTTTTT.

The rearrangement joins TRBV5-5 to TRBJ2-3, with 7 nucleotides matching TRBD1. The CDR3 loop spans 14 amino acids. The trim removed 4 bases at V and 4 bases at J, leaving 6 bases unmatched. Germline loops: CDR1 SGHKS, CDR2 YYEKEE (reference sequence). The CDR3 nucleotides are TGTGCCAGCAGCATCAGGACAGGCCCAGATACGCAGTATTTT. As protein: CASSIRTGPDTQYF.

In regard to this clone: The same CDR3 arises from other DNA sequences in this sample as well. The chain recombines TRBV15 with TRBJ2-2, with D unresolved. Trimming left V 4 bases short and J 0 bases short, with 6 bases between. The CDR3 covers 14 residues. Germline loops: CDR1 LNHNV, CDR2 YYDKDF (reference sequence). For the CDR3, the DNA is TGTGCCACCAGCACTAGGCCGAACACCGGGGAGCTGTTTTTT. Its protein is CATSTRPNTGELFF.

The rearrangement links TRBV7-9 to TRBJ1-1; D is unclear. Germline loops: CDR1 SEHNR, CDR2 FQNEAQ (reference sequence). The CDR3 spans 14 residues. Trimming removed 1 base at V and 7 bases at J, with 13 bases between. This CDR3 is CASSLVVGTGEAFF. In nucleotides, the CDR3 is TGTGCCAGCAGCTTAGTAGTGGGTACGGGTGAAGCTTTCTTT. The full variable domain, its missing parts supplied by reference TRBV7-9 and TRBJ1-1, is DTGVSQNPRHKITKRGQNVTFRCDPISEHNRLYWYRQTLGQGPEFLTYFQNEAQLEKSRLLSDRFSAERPKGSFSTLEIQRTEQGDSAMYLCASSLVVGTGEAFFGQGTRLTVV.

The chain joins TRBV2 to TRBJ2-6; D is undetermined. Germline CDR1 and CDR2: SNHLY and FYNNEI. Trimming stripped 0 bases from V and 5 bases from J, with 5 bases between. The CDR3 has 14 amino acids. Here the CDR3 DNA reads TGTGCCAGCAGTGAAGCTGTCTGGGCCAACGTCCTGACTTTC. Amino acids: CASSEAVWANVLTF.

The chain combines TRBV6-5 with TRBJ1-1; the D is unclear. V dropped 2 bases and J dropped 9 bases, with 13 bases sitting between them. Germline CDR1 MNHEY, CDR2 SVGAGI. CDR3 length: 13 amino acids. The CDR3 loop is CASSYGTEQKAFF. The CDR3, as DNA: TGTGCCAGCAGTTACGGAACCGAACAGAAAGCTTTCTTT.

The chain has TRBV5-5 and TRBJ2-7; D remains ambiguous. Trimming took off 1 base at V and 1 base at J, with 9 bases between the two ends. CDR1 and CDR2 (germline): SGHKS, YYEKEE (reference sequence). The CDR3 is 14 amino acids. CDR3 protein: CASSLILRSYEQYF. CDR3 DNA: TGTGCCAGCAGCTTGATTCTACGATCCTACGAGCAGTACTTC.

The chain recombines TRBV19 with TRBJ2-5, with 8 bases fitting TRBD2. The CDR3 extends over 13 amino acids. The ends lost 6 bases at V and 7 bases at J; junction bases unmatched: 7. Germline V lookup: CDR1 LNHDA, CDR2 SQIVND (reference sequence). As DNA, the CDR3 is TGTGCCAGTAGCGGGGGGGGAAGGGTGACCCAGTACTTC. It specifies CASSGGGRVTQYF.

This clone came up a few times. The CDR3 DNA is TGTGCCAGCAGCTTGAGGGACGGAAACACCATATATTTT. Translated, it gives CASSLRDGNTIYF. The chain joins TRBV7-9 to TRBJ1-3, with D perhaps matching TRBD1 (5 bases). V was cut by 3 bases and J by 4 bases, with 7 bases left in between. CDR3 length: 13 amino acids. CDR1 is SEHNR and CDR2 is FQNEAQ in the germline V gene (reference sequence).

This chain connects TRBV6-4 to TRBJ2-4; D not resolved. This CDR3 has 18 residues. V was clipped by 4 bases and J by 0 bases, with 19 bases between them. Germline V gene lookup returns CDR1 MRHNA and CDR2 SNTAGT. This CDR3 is CASSATDAIFIAKNIQYF. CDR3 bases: TGTGCCAGCAGTGCCACCGACGCTATTTTTATAGCCAAAAACATTCAGTACTTC.